This T cell receptor (beta chain) originates from a study of cytomegalovirus exposure and HLA in healthy donors (dated 2017 in TCRdb). Turning to the overall study: An earlier analysis of roughly 500 of the donors reported 250 to 350 Gb of sequence data and roughly 100 million unique TCR beta sequences from roughly 180 million T cells. About 310 gigabases of sequencing data and some 85 million unique TCR sequences were included in an early release covering about 700 HLA-typed donors. Among the roughly 410 genotyped donors, 81% belonged to the genetic ancestry cluster associated with self-reported Caucasian donors. The study aimed to test whether signatures of past pathogen exposure could be identified by cataloging public T cell receptors. The T cell repertoires of 666 subjects were profiled by immunosequencing and related to cytomegalovirus serostatus. Besides the first cohort of roughly 700 subjects, a separate validation cohort made up of roughly 120 different subjects was used. To predict cytomegalovirus infection status, the study combined high-throughput TCR immunosequencing, statistical association of individual TCRs with disease status, and machine learning. A later analysis re-examined previously published TCR beta repertoires from 610 or so donors and added high-resolution HLA genotyping to investigate patterns of TCR occurrence. In the later analysis, no new phenotypic data were used to find candidate immune exposures; instead, reliance was placed on TCR beta sequences and their occurrence across donors. To decide whether each TCR beta V gene segment behaved as functional or pseudogenic, an earlier analysis of several hundred of the donors relied on high-throughput TCR beta sequencing. Alongside the repertoire data, information on donor age, sex, ethnicity and CMV serostatus was compiled. Genome-wide SNP genotypes for about three fifths of the roughly 670 donors were used in a later genetic analysis, which treated that subset as a discovery cohort. Every repertoire in the discovery cohort had been generated on one and the same sequencing platform. Both class I and class II loci were covered by HLA typing, at four-digit resolution. Typing coverage varied by locus: roughly 620-640 donors for A, B, C, DRB1 and DQB1; approximately 560 for DQA1; more than 600 for DPA1; approximately 450 for DPB1. Roughly 5 DR-DQ haplotypes were handled as single units for association and clustering, since linkage in the cohort was strong. Across under 500 genotyped donors of the cohort, an average of approximately 240,000 unique TCR beta nucleotide sequences per donor were sequenced, and about a sixth of those sequences were non-productive.

The CDR3 has 15 amino acids, counting the end cysteine and phenylalanine. Only the CDR3 DNA is retained, 45 bases long and in frame from the first base. For CDR1 and CDR2, the germline V gene lists SNHLY and FYNNEI. V sheds 4 bases and J sheds 2 bases, leaving 9 bases between their ends. Libraries were prepared through the immunoSEQ multiplex PCR assay. For the multiplex PCR, a mixture combining 60 forward primers for TCR Vbeta segments and 13 reverse primers for TCR Jbeta segments was used. The CDR3 region of rearranged TCR beta genes was amplified from genomic DNA with a multiplex PCR assay. On the Illumina HiSeq System, the amplified TCR beta libraries were sequenced as 87-base-pair reads. As for the authors' bioinformatics: Across the 700 or so repertoires, a later analysis counted roughly 77 million unique TCR beta chains, some 11 million of which were shared by at least two donors. Raw reads were error-corrected and collapsed into unique sequences with a nearest-neighbor algorithm that merged closely related sequences to remove PCR and sequencing errors. CDR3 sequences were aligned to IMGT reference sequences to assign V, D and J gene segments. Each retained sequence needed at least a six-nucleotide match to both a V gene segment and a J gene segment. A rearrangement was called productive if the CDR3 had no stop codons and remained in frame with V and J, and every other rearrangement was called non-productive. CDR3 was defined by IMGT convention, running from the second conserved V-encoded cysteine to the conserved J-encoded phenylalanine. In an earlier analysis of more than 550 of the donors, sequences lacking an unambiguous match to a single V gene segment were excluded. In an earlier analysis of approximately 550 of the donors, V segments were called functional above 56.7% productive rearrangements and were called segregating when the between-donor standard deviation exceeded 5%. A statistical classification framework was developed to diagnose cytomegalovirus status using the catalog of TCR beta chain sequences. A later analysis assigned V and J genes by comparing TCR nucleotide sequences with IMGT/GENE-DB human TR gene sequences. A later analysis assigned CDR3 sequences and most-parsimonious VDJ recombination scenarios with the TCRdist pipeline. In a later analysis, each TCR beta chain was defined by its CDR3 amino acid sequence together with its V-gene family, and reads lacking a unique V-gene family were excluded. As a way to deal with suspected cross-contamination and a sequencing artifact, a later analysis dropped roughly 600 nucleotide sequences that were highly shared and had low generation probability. In a later analysis, a clonal expansion index was calculated for each public chain from normalized within-repertoire ranks of inferred template counts. Generation probabilities in a later analysis came from a VDJ recombination model fitted to out-of-frame rearrangements, and those results were checked against IGoR. In a later analysis, TCR-TCR, TCR-HLA and TCR-CMV co-occurrence was scored with hypergeometric tests, and a repertoire-size bias correction was applied to TCR pairs. To estimate false discovery rates, a later analysis permuted the HLA or CMV assignments 20 times. In a later analysis, co-occurring TCRs were grouped with DBSCAN, and TCRdist sequence similarity was added when clustering was performed within HLA-allele-positive subsets. Co-occurrence clustering excluded repertoires with fewer than 30,000 or more than 120,000 public chains, plus five with anomalous nucleotide sharing. Drawn from immuneACCESS, this table holds only the in-frame rearrangements with V and J called that TCRdb kept. Clones are partly lost; checked studies trace under half to an unresolved V gene and leave the rest unexplained. Clonal size and the V and J genes are those of that table, whereas D and trimming came from the DNA. This sample has roughly 180,000 clones in its table, and roughly 79% of those were observed once. The top ten clonotypes cover about 1.3% of the sample.

Points on this clone: The specificity of this receptor is unknown. No much larger clonotype is one base removed from it; base qualities were not supplied.

The cohort comprised some 700 healthy bone marrow donors. At the time of sampling, all cohort members were nominally healthy, though unrecorded immune exposures were likely present. The donor tested CMV seronegative and was one of the 352 seronegative cohort members. Each donor provided a peripheral blood sample, and peripheral blood mononuclear cells were used for TCR beta sequencing. Genomic DNA extraction from the blood cell samples was performed with the Qiagen DNeasy Blood Extraction Kit. What the study reported, not specific to this receptor: An earlier analysis of several hundred of the donors showed that most TCR beta V segments appeared in productive rearrangements either about 90% or about 30% of the time, which broadly matched IMGT annotations. The earlier analysis of 450 to 700 of the donors excluded 15 to 20 rarely observed V segments, including chromosome 9 orphons, because counts were too low. For the cohort, immune exposure information was limited to CMV serostatus. A total of roughly 160 TCR beta chains were listed by the study as associated with cytomegalovirus. Linkage disequilibrium might explain the correlated functional status among segregating V segments, but an unknown experimental factor could not be ruled out. The authors suggested that the approach could potentially be generalized to other disease states and immunological phenotypes. A further reported finding was that TCR beta sequences accurately predicted the HLA-A and HLA-B alleles for most subjects in the first cohort. V-gene and J-gene trimming of TCR beta chains was associated with a missense DCLRE1C variant in a later genetic analysis, and the association was replicated in an independent cohort. Only TCR beta chains were sequenced in this cohort, and the absence of alpha or paired-chain data limited detectable features. Because the 87-base-pair reads could not distinguish some IMGT-functional V segments, including TRBV6-2 and TRBV6-3, those segments were excluded. Three of the identified cytomegalovirus-associated TCR beta chains were confirmed in vitro to be specific for cytomegalovirus antigens. In a later analysis, several top co-occurrence clusters were reported to appear linked to parvovirus B19, influenza, CMV and Epstein-Barr virus. In a later analysis, TCR association rates were found to vary across HLA loci, with the most associated TCRs seen for DRB1 alleles and the fewest for HLA-C alleles. In a later analysis, most CMV-associated TCR beta chains were found to appear HLA-restricted, with HLA associations seemingly driven largely by CMV exposure. In a later analysis, HLA-associated TCR beta chains were found to be more clonally expanded and to have lower generation probabilities than equally common non-associated chains. A later analysis associated approximately 17,000 TCR beta sequences with specific HLA alleles at a false discovery rate of 0.05. Strong co-occurrence of HLA alleles, especially DR and DQ, made assigning TCR associations to individual alleles difficult. While some public TCRs were present in many individuals, most TCR sequences turned up only very rarely across donors. The sequencing pipeline was judged likely to have produced a cluster of highly shared sequence variants as a technical artifact. In a later genetic analysis, fewer N-insertions in productive TCRs were reported among donors in an Asian-associated ancestry cluster than the approximately 710-donor mean. Roughly uniform sequencing depth across donors was assumed in presence/absence analyses, although this assumption may not hold. Cytomegalovirus status was reported to be diagnosed by the classifier with high specificity and sensitivity in both the original and validation cohorts. Because HLA typing was unavailable for some donors at each locus, only the typed subset was used in association tests.

The specimen sequenced was PBMCs. The V and J genes are TRBV2 and TRBJ1-6; no D gene is confidently identified. The source is a man aged 30 to 45 in good health and CMV-seronegative. The DNA is as follows: TGTGCCAGCAGTGCGGGGTACCCCTATAATTCACCCCTCCACTTT. Translated, this gives CASSAGYPYNSPLHF.